The 31 T cell receptor beta chains given below trace back to one sample, sequenced in a study of blood T cell repertoires in COVID-19. The protocol was immunoSEQ multiplex PCR, while the TCRdb copy is restricted to in-frame clones and leaves out a portion. The table includes about 23,000 clones, around 94% detected once. The sample consisted of peripheral blood. These receptors were obtained from a woman aged 50 to 60 with active COVID-19.

This rearrangement joins TRBV5-4 to TRBJ2-2, with a tentative D call TRBD2 (6 bases). The V end lost 4 bases, the J end lost 6 bases, and 10 bases lay between the germline ends. Germline-derived CDR1 and CDR2 are SGHNT and YYREEE (reference sequence). The CDR3 is 13 residues long. CDR3 nucleotides: TGTGCCAGCAGCCCCGCGGGACCCGGGGAGCTGTTTTTT. Translating gives CASSPAGPGELFF.

The gene calls are TRBV6-5 and TRBJ1-1; the match to TRBD1 covers 8 bases. J was trimmed by 6 bases and V by 8 bases; bases with no gene match: 14. Germline loops: CDR1 MNHEY, CDR2 SVGAGI. The length of the CDR3 is 15 residues. The CDR3 region has the DNA TGTGCCAGCGCCCAAGGTCCGGGACAGGTAGCTGAAGCTTTCTTT. It is translated as CASAQGPGQVAEAFF.

The rearrangement links TRBV5-4 to TRBJ1-3; the D gene is possibly TRBD1 (6 bases). Trimming shortened V by 3 bases and J by 4 bases, and 8 bases separated the two germline ends. Germline CDR1 SGHNT, CDR2 YYREEE (reference sequence). CDR3 length: 13 amino acids. This CDR3 reads CASSYDRGNTIYF. CDR3 nucleotides: TGTGCCAGCAGCTATGACAGGGGAAACACCATATATTTT.

This chain links TRBV5-1 with TRBJ2-4, with D tentatively TRBD2 (6 bases). Germline assignment: CDR1 SGHRS and CDR2 YFSETQ. V lost 0 bases, J lost 5 bases, and 9 bases lay in between. CDR3 size: 14 residues. The CDR3 DNA is TGCGCCAGCAGCTTGGTCTCGGGGGAAAACATTCAGTACTTC. Its translation is CASSLVSGENIQYF.

Here the CDR3 DNA reads TGTGCCAGCAGCCGGAAACCGGGACAGGGGTCAGATACGCAGTATTTT. It yields the protein CASSRKPGQGSDTQYF. The J gene is TRBJ2-3, the V gene TRBV27, with TRBD1 matching over 10 bases. After removal of 6 bases from V and 4 bases from J, the junction contained 10 bases not matched to a gene. The CDR3 covers 16 residues. Germline V gene lookup returns CDR1 MNHEY and CDR2 SMNVEV (reference sequence).

The rearrangement links TRBV19 to TRBJ2-7; 9 bases are a match to TRBD1. The CDR3 is 15 residues long. Germline assignment: CDR1 LNHDA and CDR2 SQIVND (reference sequence). With 3 bases clipped from V and 4 bases from J, the junction kept 7 bases outside the gene matches. CDR3: CASSISGDRVYEQYF. The CDR3 region has the DNA TGTGCCAGTAGTATCAGCGGGGACAGGGTTTACGAGCAGTACTTC.

This clone is a singleton in its sample. This chain connects TRBV2 to TRBJ2-3; TRBD2 matches 9 bases. Germline CDR1 reads SNHLY; CDR2 reads FYNNEI. This CDR3 region has 15 residues. With 9 bases clipped from V and 3 bases from J, the junction kept 10 bases outside the gene matches. For the CDR3, the DNA is TGTGCCAGTCACCGGGAAAGCGGGGGGACAGATACGCAGTATTTT. Encoded protein: CASHRESGGTDTQYF.

The chain uses TRBV24-1 and TRBJ2-2, with 7 bases aligning to TRBD1. CDR1 is KGHDR and CDR2 is SFDVKD in the germline V gene. After removal of 3 bases from V and 3 bases from J, the junction contained 6 bases not matched to a gene. The CDR3 is 16 amino acids. The CDR3 DNA follows: TGTGCCACCAGTGATCCCAACAGGGGACACACCGGGGAGCTGTTTTTT. It translates to CATSDPNRGHTGELFF.

The chain has TRBV28 and TRBJ1-2; tentatively, D is TRBD1 (6 bases). CDR3 length: 12 amino acids. Germline V lookup: CDR1 MDHEN, CDR2 SYDVKM. V gave up 6 bases and J gave up 7 bases, with 12 bases separating them. The CDR3 bases are TGTGCCAGCAGGGACAGTTCTTCTGGCTACACCTTC. It is translated as CASRDSSSGYTF.

This sequence joins TRBV28 and TRBJ1-1; the match to TRBD1 covers 8 bases. Trimming at V came to 5 bases and at J to 4 bases, leaving 12 bases not matched to a gene. Germline-derived CDR1 and CDR2 are MDHEN and SYDVKM. This CDR3 region has 16 residues. Here the CDR3 reads CASSQPGGAGGTEAFF. In DNA form, the CDR3 reads TGTGCCAGCAGTCAACCAGGGGGCGCGGGCGGCACTGAAGCTTTCTTT.

CDR3 amino acids: CASYDRLNSPLHF. The CDR3 DNA is TGTGCCAGCTATGACAGGTTGAATTCACCCCTCCACTTT. The chain is built from TRBV5-5 and TRBJ1-6; D perhaps matches TRBD1 (6 bases). V lost 7 bases and J lost 7, with 12 bases in between. This CDR3 comprises 13 residues. Germline V lookup: CDR1 SGHKS, CDR2 YYEKEE (reference sequence).

The chain employs TRBV5-4 and TRBJ2-5; 11 nucleotides agree with TRBD1. With 7 bases clipped from V and 5 bases from J, the junction kept 16 bases outside the gene matches. Per germline, CDR1 SGHNT and CDR2 YYREEE (reference sequence). This CDR3 is 17 amino acids long. The DNA for the CDR3 is TGTGCCAGCTCTCGAGGCTCCGGGACAGGGGGTCATGAGACCCAGTACTTC. This gives the protein CASSRGSGTGGHETQYF. The complete variable domain, with remaining parts taken from reference TRBV5-4 and TRBJ2-5, reads ETGVTQSPTHLIKTRGQQVTLRCSSQSGHNTVSWYQQALGQGPQFIFQYYREEENGRGNFPPRFSGLQFPNYSSELNVNALELDDSALYLCASSRGSGTGGHETQYFGPGTRLLVL.

The genes are TRBV18 and TRBJ1-1; 8 bases are a match to TRBD1. The CDR3 is 16 residues long. Germline CDR1 is KGHSH and CDR2 is LQKENI. With 3 bases clipped from V and 5 bases from J, the junction kept 11 bases outside the gene matches. CDR3 sequence (DNA): TGTGCCAGCTCACCCGCGACAGGGGATCTTTTTACTGAAGCTTTCTTT. It is translated as CASSPATGDLFTEAFF.

This chain joins TRBV6-5 and TRBJ1-4; D is perhaps TRBD1 (6 bases). The CDR3 is made up of 14 amino acids. In germline, CDR1 is MNHEY, CDR2 SVGAGI. Trimming removed 6 bases from V and 4 bases from J, with 12 bases in between. The CDR3 sequence: CASRRGLNNEKLFF. Written as DNA, the CDR3 is TGTGCCAGCAGGAGGGGGTTGAATAATGAAAAACTGTTTTTT.

V gene TRBV19 combines with J gene TRBJ2-7; unclear D gene. The length of the CDR3 is 16 residues. Germline CDR1 and CDR2: LNHDA and SQIVND (reference sequence). The V and J ends lost 5 bases and 0 bases respectively, with 17 bases between them. The CDR3 is CASSHQGGRSSYEQYF. CDR3 sequence (DNA): TGTGCCAGTAGTCATCAAGGCGGAAGGAGCTCCTACGAGCAGTACTTC.

The chain couples TRBV28 to TRBJ2-5; 9 bases align to TRBD2. The CDR3 length is 15 residues. V was pared by 6 bases and J by 1 base, with 6 bases of the junction left unmatched. The germline gives CDR1 MDHEN, CDR2 SYDVKM. CDR3 loop: CASRGGRGVQETQYF. Here the CDR3 DNA reads TGTGCCAGCAGGGGCGGGAGGGGTGTCCAAGAGACCCAGTACTTC.

The rearrangement uses TRBV27 and TRBJ2-3, with 14 bases matching TRBD2. V lost 8 bases and J lost 3; bases outside the gene matches: 19. This CDR3 has 20 amino acids. CDR1 and CDR2 from the germline V gene are MNHEY and SMNVEV (reference sequence). The DNA of the CDR3 is TGTGCCAGCCGGGACCGGATGACTAGCGGGAGGGCCGGCCAAACAGATACGCAGTATTTT. Translating gives CASRDRMTSGRAGQTDTQYF.

This clone was seen a single time. The chain employs TRBV5-3 and TRBJ1-5; D uncertain. TRBV5-3 is annotated as an ORF whose role is uncertain. This CDR3 region has 15 residues. The V end was cut by 0 bases, the J end by 3 bases, with 10 bases between. In DNA, the CDR3 is TGTGCCAGAAGCTTGGGGAGGTTTGACAATCAGCCCCAGCATTTT. Its translation is CARSLGRFDNQPQHF.

The chain is built from TRBV7-6 and TRBJ2-7; TRBD2 might be the D (5 bases). Per germline, CDR1 SGHVS and CDR2 FNYEAQ. The CDR3 runs to 16 residues. Trimming stripped 5 bases from V and 2 bases from J, with 19 bases between. Written as DNA, the CDR3 is TGTGCCAGCAGCCTTCGGGGTGGAGCGTCAACCTACGAGCAGTACTTC. Translated: CASSLRGGASTYEQYF.

The V call is TRBV7-8, the J call TRBJ1-5; D is unresolved. V dropped 5 bases and J dropped 4 bases, with 18 bases sitting between them. The CDR3 runs 16 residues. Looked up from germline, CDR1 is SGHVS and CDR2 is FQNEAQ. The CDR3 DNA is TGTGCCAGCAGCGGTTGGTTCGGGGAAAGGAATCAGCCCCAGCATTTT. It specifies CASSGWFGERNQPQHF.

The chain has TRBV19 and TRBJ2-5, with 8 bases that match TRBD1. The CDR3 extends over 13 amino acids. V lost 10 bases to trimming and J lost 4 bases; unmatched junction nucleotides: 8. Germline V CDR1 and CDR2: LNHDA, SQIVND (reference sequence). CDR3 DNA: TGTGCCACCGGACAGGGCCTTGTAGAGACCCAGTACTTC. This codes for CATGQGLVETQYF.

This chain links TRBV14 with TRBJ1-6, with a weak D call TRBD1 (6 bases). This CDR3 comprises 14 residues. The V end lost 2 bases, the J end lost 10 bases, and 12 bases lay between the germline ends. Germline V gene data show CDR1 as SGHDN and CDR2 as FVKESK. Here the CDR3 reads CASSQFRGNSPLHF. The CDR3 nucleotides are TGTGCCAGCAGCCAATTCAGGGGTAACTCACCCCTCCACTTT. The whole variable domain, filled in from reference TRBV14 and TRBJ1-6, reads EAGVTQFPSHSVIEKGQTVTLRCDPISGHDNLYWYRRVMGKEIKFLLHFVKESKQDESGMPNNRFLAERTGGTYSTLKVQPAELEDSGVYFCASSQFRGNSPLHFGNGTRLTVT.

The rearrangement joins TRBV7-6 to TRBJ2-3, with D maybe TRBD2 (5 bases). This CDR3 spans 14 amino acids. In germline, CDR1 is SGHVS, CDR2 FNYEAQ. V was cut by 0 bases and J by 1 base, with 5 bases left in between. CDR3 in DNA: TGTGCCAGCAGCTTAGCGGGAGGCACAGATACGCAGTATTTT. Its translation is CASSLAGGTDTQYF.

The J gene is TRBJ2-5, the V gene TRBV6-2 or TRBV6-3, with TRBD2 matching over 11 bases. This CDR3 has 17 residues. Germline loops: CDR1 MNHEY, CDR2 SVGEGT. V was clipped by 5 bases and J by 2 bases; unmatched bases: 10. In DNA, the CDR3 is TGTGCCAGCAGTGTCCTTTTAGCGGGAGGGCTTCAAGAGACCCAGTACTTC. Protein product: CASSVLLAGGLQETQYF.

This chain connects TRBV28 to TRBJ1-3; D gene unclear. With 6 bases removed from V and 0 bases from J, the gap between germline ends came to 18 bases. This CDR3 region has 17 residues. Germline CDR1 reads MDHEN; CDR2 reads SYDVKM. This CDR3 is CASSSTRVPSSGNTIYF. The CDR3 nucleotides read TGTGCCAGCAGCTCTACTCGGGTCCCCTCCTCTGGAAACACCATATATTTT. Full variable domain (remainder filled in from reference TRBV28 and TRBJ1-3): DVKVTQSSRYLVKRTGEKVFLECVQDMDHENMFWYRQDPGLGLRLIYFSYDVKMKEKGDIPEGYSVSREKKERFSLILESASTNQTSMYLCASSSTRVPSSGNTIYFGEGSWLTVV.

The CDR3 DNA reads as TGTGCCAGCAGTTTCGCGGGACAGGTTAATTCACCCCTCCACTTT. Its translation: CASSFAGQVNSPLHF. The chain recombines TRBV28 with TRBJ1-6, with 8 bases lining up with TRBD1. CDR3 length: 15 residues. Germline V CDR1 and CDR2: MDHEN, SYDVKM. After removal of 3 bases from V and 6 bases from J, the junction contained 4 bases not matched to a gene.

The gene calls are TRBV28 and TRBJ2-2, with D possibly matching TRBD1 (5 bases). The CDR3 consists of 20 residues. V gave up 2 bases and J gave up 3 bases, with 25 bases separating them. In germline, CDR1 is MDHEN, CDR2 SYDVKM. The chain's CDR3 is CASSLATPPSQGRDTGELFF. The CDR3 nucleotides are TGTGCCAGCAGTTTAGCTACGCCGCCTAGTCAGGGAAGGGACACCGGGGAGCTGTTTTTT.

The chain uses TRBV7-6 and TRBJ2-3, with D unresolved. The length of the CDR3 is 14 residues. The germline V gene encodes CDR1 SGHVS and CDR2 FNYEAQ. V shed 5 bases and J shed 2 bases, with 11 bases lying between them. CDR3 nucleotides: TGTGCCAGCAGCCATCTCTCTAACACAGATACGCAGTATTTT. This sequence encodes CASSHLSNTDTQYF.

The J gene is TRBJ1-2, the V gene TRBV12-3 or TRBV12-4, with a tentative D call TRBD1 (5 bases). V lost 4 bases and J 4 bases, leaving 10 bases between the germline ends. The CDR3 runs to 13 residues. This CDR3 reads CASSSQGTYGYTF. CDR3 nucleotides: TGTGCCAGCAGTTCCCAGGGCACCTATGGCTACACCTTC.

The J gene is TRBJ1-5, the V gene TRBV19, with D possibly being TRBD1 (6 bases). Germline V gene lookup returns CDR1 LNHDA and CDR2 SQIVND (reference sequence). The CDR3 consists of 15 residues. V was shortened by 7 bases and J by 3 bases, with 16 bases between the two germline ends. Here the CDR3 reads CASTTGMAINQPQHF. CDR3 DNA: TGTGCCAGTACCACAGGGATGGCCATCAATCAGCCCCAGCATTTT. Drawing the rest from reference TRBV19 and TRBJ1-5, the complete variable domain is DGGITQSPKYLFRKEGQNVTLSCEQNLNHDAMYWYRQDPGQGLRLIYYSQIVNDFQKGDIAEGYSVSREKKESFPLTVTSAQKNPTAFYLCASTTGMAINQPQHFGDGTRLSIL.

This clone was observed a single time. CDR3 coding DNA: TGTGCCAGCAATACCACGACGGGGGTCTCAGGAAACACCATATATTTT. Translation gives CASNTTTGVSGNTIYF. V usage is TRBV27 and J usage is TRBJ1-3; the D gene is possibly TRBD1 (5 bases). The CDR3 runs 16 residues. In germline, CDR1 is MNHEY, CDR2 SMNVEV (reference sequence). V lost 7 bases and J 4 bases, leaving 20 bases between the germline ends.